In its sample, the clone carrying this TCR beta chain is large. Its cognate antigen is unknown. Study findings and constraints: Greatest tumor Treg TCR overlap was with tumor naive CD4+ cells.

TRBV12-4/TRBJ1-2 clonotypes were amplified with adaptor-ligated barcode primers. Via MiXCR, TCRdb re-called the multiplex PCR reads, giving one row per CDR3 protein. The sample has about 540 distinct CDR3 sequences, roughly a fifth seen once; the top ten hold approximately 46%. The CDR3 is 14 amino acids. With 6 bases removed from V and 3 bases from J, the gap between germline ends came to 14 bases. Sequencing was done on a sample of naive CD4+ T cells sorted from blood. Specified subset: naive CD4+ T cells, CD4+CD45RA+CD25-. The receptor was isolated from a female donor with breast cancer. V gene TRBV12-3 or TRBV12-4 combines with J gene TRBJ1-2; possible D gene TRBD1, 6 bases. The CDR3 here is CASRDTGFDYGYTF. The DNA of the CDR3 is TGTGCCAGCAGAGATACAGGGTTTGACTATGGCTACACCTTC.